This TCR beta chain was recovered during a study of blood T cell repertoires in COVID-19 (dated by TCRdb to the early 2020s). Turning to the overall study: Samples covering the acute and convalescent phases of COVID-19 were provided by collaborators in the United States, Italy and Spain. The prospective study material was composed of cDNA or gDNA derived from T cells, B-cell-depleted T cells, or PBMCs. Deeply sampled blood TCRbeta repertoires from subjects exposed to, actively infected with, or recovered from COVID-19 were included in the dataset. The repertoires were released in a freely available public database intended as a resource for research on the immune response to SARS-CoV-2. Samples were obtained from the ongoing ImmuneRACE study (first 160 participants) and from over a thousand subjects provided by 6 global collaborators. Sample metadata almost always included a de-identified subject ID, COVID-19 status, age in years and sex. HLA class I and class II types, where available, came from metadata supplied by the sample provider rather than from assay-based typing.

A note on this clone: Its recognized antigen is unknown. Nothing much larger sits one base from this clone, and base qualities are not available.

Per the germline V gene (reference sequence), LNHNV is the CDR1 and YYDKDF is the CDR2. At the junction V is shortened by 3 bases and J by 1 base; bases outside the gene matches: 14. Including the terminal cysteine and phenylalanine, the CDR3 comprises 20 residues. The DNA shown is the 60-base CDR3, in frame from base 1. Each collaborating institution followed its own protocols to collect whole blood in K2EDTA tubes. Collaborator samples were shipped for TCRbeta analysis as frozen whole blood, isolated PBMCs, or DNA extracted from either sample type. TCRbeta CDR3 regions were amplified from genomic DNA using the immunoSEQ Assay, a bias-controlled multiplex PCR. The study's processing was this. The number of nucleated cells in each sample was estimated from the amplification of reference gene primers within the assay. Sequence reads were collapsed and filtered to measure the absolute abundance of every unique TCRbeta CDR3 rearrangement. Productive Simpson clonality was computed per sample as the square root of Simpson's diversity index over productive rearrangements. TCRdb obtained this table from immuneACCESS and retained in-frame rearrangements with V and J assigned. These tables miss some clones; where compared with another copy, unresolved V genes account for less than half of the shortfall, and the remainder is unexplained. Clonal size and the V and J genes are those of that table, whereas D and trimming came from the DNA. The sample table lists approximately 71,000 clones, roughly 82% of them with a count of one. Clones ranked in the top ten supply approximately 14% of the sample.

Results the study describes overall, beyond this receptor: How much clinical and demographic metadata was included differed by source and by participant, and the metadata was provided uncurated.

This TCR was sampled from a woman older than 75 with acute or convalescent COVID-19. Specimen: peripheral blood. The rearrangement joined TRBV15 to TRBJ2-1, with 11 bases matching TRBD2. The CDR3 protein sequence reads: CATSSETSGKMSRSYNEQFF. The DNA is TGTGCCACCAGCAGCGAGACTAGCGGGAAAATGTCGAGGTCCTACAATGAGCAGTTCTTC.